One and the same sample provided the 2 T cell receptor beta chains below, sequenced in a study of blood T cell repertoires in COVID-19. Profiling relied on immunoSEQ multiplex PCR, and the TCRdb table lists in-frame clones only, not all of them. The sample contains about 60,000 clones, about 80% of which appear only once. The sequenced material came from peripheral blood. These receptors all stem from a man in his sixties with acute or convalescent COVID-19.

The rearrangement joins TRBV14 to TRBJ2-1, with TRBD2 matching 12 bases. The CDR3 is 21 residues long. Germline V gene lookup returns CDR1 SGHDN and CDR2 FVKESK. Losses at the gene ends were 0 bases for V and 4 bases for J; bases not matched to a gene: 16. In nucleotides, the CDR3 is TGTGCCAGCAGCCAAGATCGAGGACTAGCGGGGCTCTTGAAGGGTTACAATGAGCAGTTCTTC. Translating gives CASSQDRGLAGLLKGYNEQFF.

The chain has TRBV27 and TRBJ1-2; no clear D gene. CDR3 length: 14 residues. V was pared by 5 bases and J by 7 bases, with 17 bases between. CDR1 and CDR2 from the germline V gene are MNHEY and SMNVEV (reference sequence). The DNA of the CDR3 is TGTGCCAGCAGTCCCTCCTGGTTAGGGAGTGGCTACACCTTC. It codes for CASSPSWLGSGYTF.